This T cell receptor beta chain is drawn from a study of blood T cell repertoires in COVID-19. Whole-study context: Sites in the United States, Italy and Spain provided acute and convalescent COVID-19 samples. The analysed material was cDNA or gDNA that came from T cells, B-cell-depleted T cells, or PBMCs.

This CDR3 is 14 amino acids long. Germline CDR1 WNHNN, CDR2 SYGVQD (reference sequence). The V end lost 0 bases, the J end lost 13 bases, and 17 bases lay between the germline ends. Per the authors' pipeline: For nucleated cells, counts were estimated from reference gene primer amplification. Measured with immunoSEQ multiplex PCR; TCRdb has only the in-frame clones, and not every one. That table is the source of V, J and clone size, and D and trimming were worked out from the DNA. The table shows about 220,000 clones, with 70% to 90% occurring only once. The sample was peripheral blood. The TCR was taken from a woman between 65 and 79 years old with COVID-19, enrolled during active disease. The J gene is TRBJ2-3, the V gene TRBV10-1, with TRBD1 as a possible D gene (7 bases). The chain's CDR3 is CASSESVLRDSEYF. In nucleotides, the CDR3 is TGCGCCAGCAGTGAGTCGGTTTTGCGGGACAGTGAGTATTTT.